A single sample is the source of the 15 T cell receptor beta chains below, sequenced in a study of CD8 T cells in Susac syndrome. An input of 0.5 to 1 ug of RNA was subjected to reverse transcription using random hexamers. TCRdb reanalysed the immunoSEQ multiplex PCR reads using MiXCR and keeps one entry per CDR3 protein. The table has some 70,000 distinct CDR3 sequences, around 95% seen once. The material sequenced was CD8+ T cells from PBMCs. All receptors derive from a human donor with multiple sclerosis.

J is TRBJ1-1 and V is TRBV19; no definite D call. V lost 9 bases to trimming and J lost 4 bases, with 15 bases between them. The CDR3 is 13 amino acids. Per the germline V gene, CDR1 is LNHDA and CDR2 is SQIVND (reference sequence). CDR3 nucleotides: TGTGCCAGCTTACCCGATTTCCGCACTGAAGCTTTCTTT. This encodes CASLPDFRTEAFF.

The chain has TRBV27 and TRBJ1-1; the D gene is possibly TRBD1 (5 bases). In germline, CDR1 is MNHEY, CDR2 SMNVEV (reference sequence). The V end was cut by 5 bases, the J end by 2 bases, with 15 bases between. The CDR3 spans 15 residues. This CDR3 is CASSPLTDLNTEAFF. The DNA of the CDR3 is TGTGCCAGCAGTCCCTTGACAGACCTAAACACTGAAGCTTTCTTT.

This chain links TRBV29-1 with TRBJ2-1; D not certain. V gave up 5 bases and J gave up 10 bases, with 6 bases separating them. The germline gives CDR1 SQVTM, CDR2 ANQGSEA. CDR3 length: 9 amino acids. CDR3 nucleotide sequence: TGCAGCGTTACCAACGAGCAGTTCTTC. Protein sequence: CSVTNEQFF.

The CDR3 sequence is CASSFGYYEQYF. CDR3 in DNA: TGTGCCAGCAGTTTTGGATACTACGAGCAGTACTTC. The chain couples TRBV28 to TRBJ2-7; D unclear. Germline V gene sequence: CDR1 MDHEN, CDR2 SYDVKM. This CDR3 contains 12 residues. The ends were cut back, 3 bases at V and 3 bases at J, with 6 bases in the middle.

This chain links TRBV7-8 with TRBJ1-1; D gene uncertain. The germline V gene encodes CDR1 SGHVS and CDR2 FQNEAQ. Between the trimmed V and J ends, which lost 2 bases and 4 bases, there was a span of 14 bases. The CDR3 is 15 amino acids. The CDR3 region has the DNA TGTGCCAGCAGCTTATCGGTGGGAGGCCCCACTGAAGCTTTCTTT. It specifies CASSLSVGGPTEAFF.

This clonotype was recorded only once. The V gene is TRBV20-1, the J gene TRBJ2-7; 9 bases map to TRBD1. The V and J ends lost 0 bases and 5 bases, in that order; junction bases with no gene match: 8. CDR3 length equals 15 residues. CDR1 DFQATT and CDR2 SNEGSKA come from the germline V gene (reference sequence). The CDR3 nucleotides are TGCAGTGCTAGAGATCCAGCGGGACAGGGCGACGAGCAGTACTTC. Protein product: CSARDPAGQGDEQYF.

Here the CDR3 reads CSVEAGNYGYTF. DNA of the CDR3: TGCAGCGTTGAAGCGGGGAACTATGGCTACACCTTC. This sequence joins TRBV29-1 and TRBJ1-2; D is uncertain. Looked up from germline, CDR1 is SQVTM and CDR2 is ANQGSEA. The CDR3 covers 12 residues. V lost 1 base and J lost 2, with 5 bases in between.

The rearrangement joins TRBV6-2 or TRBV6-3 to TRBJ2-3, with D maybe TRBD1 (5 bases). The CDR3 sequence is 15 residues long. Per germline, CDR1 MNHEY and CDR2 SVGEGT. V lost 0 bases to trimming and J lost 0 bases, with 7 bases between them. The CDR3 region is CASSYSGDSTDTQYF. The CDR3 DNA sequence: TGTGCCAGCAGTTACTCAGGGGATAGCACAGATACGCAGTATTTT.

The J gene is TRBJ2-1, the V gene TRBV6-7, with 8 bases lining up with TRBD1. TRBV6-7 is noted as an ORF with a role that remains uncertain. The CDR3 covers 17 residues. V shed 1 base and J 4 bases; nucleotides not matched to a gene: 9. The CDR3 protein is CASSYYRRQGRYNEQFF. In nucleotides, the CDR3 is TGTGCCAGCAGTTACTACCGGAGACAGGGGCGGTACAATGAGCAGTTCTTC.

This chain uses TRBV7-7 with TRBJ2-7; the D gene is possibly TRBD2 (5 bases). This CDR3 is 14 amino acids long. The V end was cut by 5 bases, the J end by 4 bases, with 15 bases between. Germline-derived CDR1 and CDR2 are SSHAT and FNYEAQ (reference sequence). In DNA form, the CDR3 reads TGTGCCAGCAGCCCCCATGCGGGCGGGTACGAGCAGTACTTC. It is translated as CASSPHAGGYEQYF.

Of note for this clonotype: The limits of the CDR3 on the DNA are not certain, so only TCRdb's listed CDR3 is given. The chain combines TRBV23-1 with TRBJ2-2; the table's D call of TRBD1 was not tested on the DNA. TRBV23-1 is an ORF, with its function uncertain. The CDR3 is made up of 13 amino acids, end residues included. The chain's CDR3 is CASSHGIPGSCFF.

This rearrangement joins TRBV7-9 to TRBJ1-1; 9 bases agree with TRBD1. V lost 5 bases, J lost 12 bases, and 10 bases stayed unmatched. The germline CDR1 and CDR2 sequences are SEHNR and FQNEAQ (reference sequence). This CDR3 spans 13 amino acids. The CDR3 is CASSHRVGTGPFF. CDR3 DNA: TGTGCCAGCAGCCACCGGGTAGGGACAGGGCCTTTCTTT. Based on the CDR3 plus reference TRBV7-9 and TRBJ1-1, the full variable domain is DTGVSQNPRHKITKRGQNVTFRCDPISEHNRLYWYRQTLGQGPEFLTYFQNEAQLEKSRLLSDRFSAERPKGSFSTLEIQRTEQGDSAMYLCASSHRVGTGPFFGQGTRLTVV.

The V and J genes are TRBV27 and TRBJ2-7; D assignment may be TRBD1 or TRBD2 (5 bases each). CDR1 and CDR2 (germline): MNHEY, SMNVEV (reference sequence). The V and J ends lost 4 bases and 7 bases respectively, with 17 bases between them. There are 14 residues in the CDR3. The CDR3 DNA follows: TGTGCCAGCAGTTCAATGGGACCGCGTTGGGAGCAGTACTTC. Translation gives CASSSMGPRWEQYF.

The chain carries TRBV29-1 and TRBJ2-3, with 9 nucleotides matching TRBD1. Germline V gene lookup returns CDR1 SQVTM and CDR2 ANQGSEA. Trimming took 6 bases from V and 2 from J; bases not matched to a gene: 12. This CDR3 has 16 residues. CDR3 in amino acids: CSVGPGQGLLTDTQYF. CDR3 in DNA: TGCAGCGTCGGACCGGGACAGGGACTACTCACAGATACGCAGTATTTT.

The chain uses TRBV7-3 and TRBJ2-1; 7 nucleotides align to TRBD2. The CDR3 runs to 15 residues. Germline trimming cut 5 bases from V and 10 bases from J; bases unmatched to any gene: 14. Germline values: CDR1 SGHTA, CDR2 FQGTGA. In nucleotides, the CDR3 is TGTGCCAGCAGCGTAGGAATTAGGAGCGGGACCGAGCAGTTCTTC. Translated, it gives CASSVGIRSGTEQFF. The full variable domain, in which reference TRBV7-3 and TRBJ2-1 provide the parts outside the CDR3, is GAGVSQTPSNKVTEKGKYVELRCDPISGHTALYWYRQSLGQGPEFLIYFQGTGAADDSGLPNDRFFAVRPEGSVSTLKIQRTERGDSAVYLCASSVGIRSGTEQFFGPGTRLTVL.